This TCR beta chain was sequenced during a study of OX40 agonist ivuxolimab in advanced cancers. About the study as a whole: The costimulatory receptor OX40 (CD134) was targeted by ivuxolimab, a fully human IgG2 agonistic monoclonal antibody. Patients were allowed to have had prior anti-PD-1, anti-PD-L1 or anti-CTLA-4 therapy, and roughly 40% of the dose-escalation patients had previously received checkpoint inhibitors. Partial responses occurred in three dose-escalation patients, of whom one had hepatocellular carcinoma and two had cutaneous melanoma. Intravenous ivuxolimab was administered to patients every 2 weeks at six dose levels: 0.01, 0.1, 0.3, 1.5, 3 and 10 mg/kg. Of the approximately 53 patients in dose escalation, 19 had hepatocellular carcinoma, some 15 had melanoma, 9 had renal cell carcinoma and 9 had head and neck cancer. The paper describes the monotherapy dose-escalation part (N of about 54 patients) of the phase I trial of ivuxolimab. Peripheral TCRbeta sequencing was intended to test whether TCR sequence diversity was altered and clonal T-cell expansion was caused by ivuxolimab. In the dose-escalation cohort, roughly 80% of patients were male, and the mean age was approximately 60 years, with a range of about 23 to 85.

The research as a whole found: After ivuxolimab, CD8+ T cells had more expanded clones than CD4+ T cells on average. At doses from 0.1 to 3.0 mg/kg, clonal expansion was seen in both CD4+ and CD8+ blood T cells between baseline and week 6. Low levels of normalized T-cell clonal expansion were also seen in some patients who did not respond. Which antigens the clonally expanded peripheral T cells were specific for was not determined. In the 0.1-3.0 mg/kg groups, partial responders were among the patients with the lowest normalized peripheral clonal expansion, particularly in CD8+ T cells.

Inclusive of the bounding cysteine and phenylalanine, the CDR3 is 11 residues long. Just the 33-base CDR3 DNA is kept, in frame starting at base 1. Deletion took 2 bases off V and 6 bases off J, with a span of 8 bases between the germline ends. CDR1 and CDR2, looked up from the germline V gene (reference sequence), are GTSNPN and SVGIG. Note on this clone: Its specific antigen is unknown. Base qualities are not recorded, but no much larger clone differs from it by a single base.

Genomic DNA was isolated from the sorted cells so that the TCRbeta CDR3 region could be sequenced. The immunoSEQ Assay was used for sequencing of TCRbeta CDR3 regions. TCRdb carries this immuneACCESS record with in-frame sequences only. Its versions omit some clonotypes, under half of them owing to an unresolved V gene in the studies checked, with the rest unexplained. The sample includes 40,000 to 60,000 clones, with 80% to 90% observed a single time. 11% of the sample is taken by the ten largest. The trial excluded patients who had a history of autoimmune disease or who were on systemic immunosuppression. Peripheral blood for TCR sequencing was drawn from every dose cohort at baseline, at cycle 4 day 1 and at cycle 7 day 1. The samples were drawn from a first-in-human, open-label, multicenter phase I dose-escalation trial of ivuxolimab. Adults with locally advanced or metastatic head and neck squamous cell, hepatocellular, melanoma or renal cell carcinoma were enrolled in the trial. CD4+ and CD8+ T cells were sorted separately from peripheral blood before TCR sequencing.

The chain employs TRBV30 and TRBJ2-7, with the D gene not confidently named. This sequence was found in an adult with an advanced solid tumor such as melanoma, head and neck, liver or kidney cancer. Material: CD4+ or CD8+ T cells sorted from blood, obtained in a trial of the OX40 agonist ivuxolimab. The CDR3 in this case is CAWSHQREQYF. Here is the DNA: TGTGCCTGGAGTCATCAACGCGAGCAGTACTTC.